Presented here are 12 T cell receptor beta chains from one specimen sequenced in a study of identical twins. TCRdb reprocessed the 5' RACE reads via MiXCR and lists one record per CDR3 protein. The table shows roughly 250,000 distinct CDR3 sequences, with over 12% occurring only once. The source material was memory (CD45RO+) T cells sorted from blood. These receptors were taken from a woman aged 18-29 years in good health.

The chain uses TRBV20-1 and TRBJ2-3; TRBD2 is a possible D gene (5 bases). Germline values: CDR1 DFQATT, CDR2 SNEGSKA (reference sequence). This CDR3 comprises 13 residues. Trimming took off 0 bases at V and 7 bases at J, with 11 bases between the two ends. CDR3 sequence (DNA): TGCAGTGCTAGAGATTGGGGAGAACATACGCAGTATTTT. Translating gives CSARDWGEHTQYF.

The rearrangement uses TRBV20-1 and TRBJ2-3, with TRBD2 matching over 8 bases. The germline V gene has CDR1 DFQATT and CDR2 SNEGSKA (reference sequence). Germline trimming cut 4 bases from V and 2 bases from J; bases unmatched to any gene: 8. CDR3 size: 15 residues. Here the CDR3 reads CSANPAGGPTDTQYF. For the CDR3, the DNA is TGCAGTGCTAATCCCGCGGGGGGCCCCACAGATACGCAGTATTTT.

Only a few counts were recorded for this clonotype. The rearrangement links TRBV10-3 to TRBJ1-6; D is perhaps TRBD1 (6 bases). Germline-derived CDR1 and CDR2 are ENHRY and SYGVKD. CDR3 length: 14 amino acids. V gave up 7 bases and J gave up 4 bases, with 11 bases separating them. The CDR3 coding sequence is TGTGCCATCACCATGGACAGTTATAATTCACCCCTCCACTTT. Protein product: CAITMDSYNSPLHF.

The chain employs TRBV9 and TRBJ1-1, with no clear D. V was clipped by 0 bases and J by 0 bases, with 9 bases between them. Germline V gives CDR1 SGDLS, CDR2 YYNGEE. The CDR3 contains 15 residues. The DNA for the CDR3 is TGTGCCAGCAGCGTAGGGGGTGCCATGAACACTGAAGCTTTCTTT. This encodes CASSVGGAMNTEAFF.

The chain couples TRBV7-9 to TRBJ2-3; possible D gene TRBD2, 6 bases. V was trimmed by 2 bases and J by 2 bases, leaving 17 bases between them. Germline V gives CDR1 SEHNR, CDR2 FQNEAQ (reference sequence). The CDR3 consists of 17 residues. Here the CDR3 reads CASSLSYGGSYTDTQYF. CDR3 in DNA: TGTGCCAGCAGCTTATCATACGGGGGTTCATACACAGATACGCAGTATTTT.

This clonotype was observed a handful of times. The chain couples TRBV24-1 to TRBJ2-5, with TRBD2 matching 7 bases. The CDR3 runs to 13 residues. Looked up from germline, CDR1 is KGHDR and CDR2 is SFDVKD. Trimming took 3 bases from V and 10 from J; bases not matched to a gene: 7. The CDR3 bases are TGTGCCACCAGTGATGGCTCGACGGGGGGCCAGTACTTC. Translation: CATSDGSTGGQYF.

This clonotype occurred many times. CDR3 nucleotide sequence: TGTGCCAGCAGCGTAGATCCGGTGTACCAAGAGACCCAGTACTTC. Translation: CASSVDPVYQETQYF. The J gene is TRBJ2-5, the V gene TRBV9, with D uncertain. The CDR3 is 15 residues long. V gave up 0 bases and J gave up 0 bases, with 9 bases separating them. Looked up from germline, CDR1 is SGDLS and CDR2 is YYNGEE.

In this sample, this clonotype turned up many times. The chain is built from TRBV12-3 or TRBV12-4 and TRBJ2-7; D not resolved. This CDR3 spans 14 amino acids. V dropped 3 bases and J dropped 2 bases, with 11 bases sitting between them. The CDR3 is CASSFRTETYEQYF. The CDR3 nucleotides read TGTGCCAGCAGTTTCCGGACGGAAACCTACGAGCAGTACTTC.

This clonotype has a count of ten or more. The V call is TRBV20-1, the J call TRBJ2-7, with D unclear. CDR3 length: 14 amino acids. The V and J ends lost 3 bases and 0 bases respectively, with 12 bases between them. Germline assignment: CDR1 DFQATT and CDR2 SNEGSKA (reference sequence). The CDR3: CSASRPASSYEQYF. In nucleotides, the CDR3 is TGCAGTGCTAGTCGTCCTGCGAGCTCCTACGAGCAGTACTTC.

The V gene is TRBV5-1, the J gene TRBJ2-7; TRBD2 matches 9 bases. Germline V gene sequence: CDR1 SGHRS, CDR2 YFSETQ. V dropped 0 bases and J dropped 6; count of bases not matched to a gene: 10. The CDR3 runs to 16 residues. CDR3 residues: CASSLGLAGVPSEQYF. The CDR3 nucleotides read TGCGCCAGCAGCTTGGGATTAGCGGGAGTCCCATCCGAGCAGTACTTC.

This clonotype was detected only a few times. The rearrangement uses TRBV20-1 and TRBJ2-1; 8 positions agree with TRBD2. The CDR3 totals 13 residues. Germline CDR1 DFQATT, CDR2 SNEGSKA (reference sequence). Trimming took 7 bases from V and 10 from J; bases not matched to a gene: 12. The CDR3: CSVVDGTSREQFF. CDR3 DNA sequence: TGCAGTGTGGTCGACGGGACTAGTCGAGAGCAGTTCTTC.

The genes are TRBV2 and TRBJ2-4, with unresolved D. Trimming took 0 bases from V and 8 from J, leaving 5 bases between them. This CDR3 region has 12 residues. The V gene's germline CDR1 is SNHLY and CDR2 FYNNEI. The CDR3 nucleotides are TGTGCCAGCAGTGAAGCAGAATACATTCAGTACTTC. It translates to CASSEAEYIQYF.